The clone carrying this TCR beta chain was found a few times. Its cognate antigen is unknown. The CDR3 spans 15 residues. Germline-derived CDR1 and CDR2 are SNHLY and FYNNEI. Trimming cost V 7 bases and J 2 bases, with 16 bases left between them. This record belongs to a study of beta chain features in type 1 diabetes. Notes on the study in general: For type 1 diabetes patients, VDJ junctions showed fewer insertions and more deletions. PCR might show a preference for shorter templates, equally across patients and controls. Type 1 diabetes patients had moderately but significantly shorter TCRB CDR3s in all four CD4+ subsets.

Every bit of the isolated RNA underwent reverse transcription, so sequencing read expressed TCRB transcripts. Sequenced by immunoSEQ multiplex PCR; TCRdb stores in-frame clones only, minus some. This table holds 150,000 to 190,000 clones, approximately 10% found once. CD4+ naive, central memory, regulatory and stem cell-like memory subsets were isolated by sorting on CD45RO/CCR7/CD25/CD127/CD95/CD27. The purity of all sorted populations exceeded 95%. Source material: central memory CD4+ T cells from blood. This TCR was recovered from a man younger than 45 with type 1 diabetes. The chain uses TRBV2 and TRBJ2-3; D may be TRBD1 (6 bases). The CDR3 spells CASTRFSGDTDTQYF. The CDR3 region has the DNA TGTGCCAGCACTCGATTCTCAGGGGACACAGATACGCAGTATTTT.